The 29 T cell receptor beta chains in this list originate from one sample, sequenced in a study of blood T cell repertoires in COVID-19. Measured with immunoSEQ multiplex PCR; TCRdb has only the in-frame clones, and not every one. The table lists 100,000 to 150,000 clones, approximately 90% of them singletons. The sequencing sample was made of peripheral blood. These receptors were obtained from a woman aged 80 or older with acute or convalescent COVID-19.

The DNA of the CDR3 is TGTGCCAGCAGTGATTCGACCGGGACAGGGGATGGCTACACCTTC. Residues: CASSDSTGTGDGYTF. The chain joins TRBV25-1 to TRBJ1-2, with 10 bases identical to TRBD1. This CDR3 is built from 15 residues. V trimming: 3 bases; J trimming: 6 bases; junction bases outside the gene matches: 7. Germline lookup yields CDR1 MGHDK and CDR2 SYGVNS.

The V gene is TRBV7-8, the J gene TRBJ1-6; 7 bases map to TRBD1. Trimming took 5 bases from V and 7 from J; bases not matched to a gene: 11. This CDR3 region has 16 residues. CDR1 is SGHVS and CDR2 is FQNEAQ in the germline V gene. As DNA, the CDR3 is TGTGCCAGCAGCACGAGGGGGCTGGGTCGAAATTCACCCCTCCACTTT. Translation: CASSTRGLGRNSPLHF.

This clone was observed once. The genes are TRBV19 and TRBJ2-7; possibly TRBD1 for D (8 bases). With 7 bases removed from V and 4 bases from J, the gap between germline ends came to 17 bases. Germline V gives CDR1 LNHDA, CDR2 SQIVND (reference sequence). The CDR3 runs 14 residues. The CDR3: CASTPDREGYEQYF. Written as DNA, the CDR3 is TGTGCCAGTACCCCGGACAGGGAGGGTTACGAGCAGTACTTC.

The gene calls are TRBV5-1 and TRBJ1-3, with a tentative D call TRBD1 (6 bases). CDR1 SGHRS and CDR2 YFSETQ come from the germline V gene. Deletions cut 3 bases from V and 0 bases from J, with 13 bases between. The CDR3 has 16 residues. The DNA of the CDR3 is TGCGCCAGCAGCTCAGACAGGTGGACCTCTGGAAACACCATATATTTT. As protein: CASSSDRWTSGNTIYF.

The CDR3, as DNA: TGTGCCAGCAGCACAACCCGACGGGGGGACACTGAAGCTTTCTTT. Protein sequence: CASSTTRRGDTEAFF. V is TRBV7-9 and J is TRBJ1-1; D may be TRBD1 (5 bases). CDR1 SEHNR and CDR2 FQNEAQ come from the germline V gene (reference sequence). The germline V and J ends were trimmed by 5 bases and 3 bases, with 16 bases remaining between them. The CDR3 spans 15 residues.

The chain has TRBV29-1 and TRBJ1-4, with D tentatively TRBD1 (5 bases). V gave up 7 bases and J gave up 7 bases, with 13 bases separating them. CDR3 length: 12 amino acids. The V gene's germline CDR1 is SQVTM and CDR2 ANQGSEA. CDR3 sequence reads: CSAFLRGEKLFF. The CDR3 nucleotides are TGCAGCGCATTTTTAAGGGGTGAAAAACTGTTTTTT.

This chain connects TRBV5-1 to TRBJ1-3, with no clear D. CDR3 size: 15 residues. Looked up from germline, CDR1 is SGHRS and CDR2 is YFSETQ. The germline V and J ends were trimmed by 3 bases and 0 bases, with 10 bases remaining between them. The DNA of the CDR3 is TGCGCCAGCAGCTCAGGTGTTTACTCTGGAAACACCATATATTTT. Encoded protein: CASSSGVYSGNTIYF.

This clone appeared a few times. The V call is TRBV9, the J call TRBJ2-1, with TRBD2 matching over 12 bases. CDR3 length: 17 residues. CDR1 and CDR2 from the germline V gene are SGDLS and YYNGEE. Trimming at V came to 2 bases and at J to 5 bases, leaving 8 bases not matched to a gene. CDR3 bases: TGTGCCAGCAGCGTGACTAGCGGGAGTTTGGACGACAATGAGCAGTTCTTC. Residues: CASSVTSGSLDDNEQFF.

DNA of the CDR3: TGTGCCAGCTCTTCCAGGAACACCATATATTTT. As protein: CASSSRNTIYF. The V gene is TRBV3-1 (or the pseudogene TRBV3-2), the J gene TRBJ1-3, with D hard to call. V lost 8 bases to trimming and J lost 7 bases, with 9 bases between them. The CDR3 is 11 amino acids. Germline CDR1 reads LGHDT; CDR2 reads YNNKEL (reference sequence).

The CDR3: CASSSRTGTSGGLSSYNEQFF. CDR3 DNA: TGTGCCAGCAGCTCGCGAACCGGGACTAGCGGGGGCCTAAGCTCCTACAATGAGCAGTTCTTC. V is TRBV13 and J is TRBJ2-1; 14 nucleotides match TRBD2. The V gene's germline CDR1 is PRHDT and CDR2 FYEKMQ (reference sequence). The CDR3 runs 21 residues. The V gene end was trimmed by 4 bases and the J gene end by 0 bases; junction bases not matched to a gene: 14.

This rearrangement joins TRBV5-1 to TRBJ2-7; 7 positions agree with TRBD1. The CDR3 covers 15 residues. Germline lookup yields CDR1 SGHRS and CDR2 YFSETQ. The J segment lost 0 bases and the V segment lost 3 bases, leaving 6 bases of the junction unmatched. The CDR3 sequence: CASSWGTAASYEQYF. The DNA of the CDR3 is TGCGCCAGCAGCTGGGGGACAGCTGCCTCCTACGAGCAGTACTTC.

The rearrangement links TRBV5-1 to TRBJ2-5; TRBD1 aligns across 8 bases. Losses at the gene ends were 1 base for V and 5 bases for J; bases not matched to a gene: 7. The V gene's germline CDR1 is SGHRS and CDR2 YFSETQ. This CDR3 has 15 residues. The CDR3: CASSLQRTGRETQYF. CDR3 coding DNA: TGCGCCAGCAGCTTGCAAAGGACAGGGAGGGAGACCCAGTACTTC.

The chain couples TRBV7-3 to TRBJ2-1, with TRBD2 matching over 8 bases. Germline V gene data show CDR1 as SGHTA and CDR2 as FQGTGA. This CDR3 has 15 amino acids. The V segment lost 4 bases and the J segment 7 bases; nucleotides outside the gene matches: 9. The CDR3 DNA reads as TGTGCCAGCAGCTCCATAGCGGGAAGGTGGAATGAGCAGTTCTTC. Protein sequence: CASSSIAGRWNEQFF.

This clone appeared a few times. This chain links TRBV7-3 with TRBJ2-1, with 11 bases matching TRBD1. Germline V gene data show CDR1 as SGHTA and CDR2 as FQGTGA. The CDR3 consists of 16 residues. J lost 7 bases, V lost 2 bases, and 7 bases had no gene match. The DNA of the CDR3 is TGTGCCAGCAGCTTATATGGACAGGGGGCAAGTAATGAGCAGTTCTTC. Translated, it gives CASSLYGQGASNEQFF.

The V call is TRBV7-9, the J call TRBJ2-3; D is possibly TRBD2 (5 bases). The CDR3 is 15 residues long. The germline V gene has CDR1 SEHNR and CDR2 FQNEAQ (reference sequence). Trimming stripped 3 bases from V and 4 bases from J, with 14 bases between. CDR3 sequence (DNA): TGTGCCAGCAGCTTGGCGGGTGCTCGCTCAGATACGCAGTATTTT. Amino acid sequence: CASSLAGARSDTQYF. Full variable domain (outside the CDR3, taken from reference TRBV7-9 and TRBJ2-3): DTGVSQNPRHKITKRGQNVTFRCDPISEHNRLYWYRQTLGQGPEFLTYFQNEAQLEKSRLLSDRFSAERPKGSFSTLEIQRTEQGDSAMYLCASSLAGARSDTQYFGPGTRLTVL.

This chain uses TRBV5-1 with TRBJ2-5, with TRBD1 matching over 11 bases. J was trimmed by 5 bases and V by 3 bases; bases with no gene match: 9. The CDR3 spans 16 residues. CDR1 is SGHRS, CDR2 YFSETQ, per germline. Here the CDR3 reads CASSSGTGGGRETQYF. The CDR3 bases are TGCGCCAGCAGCTCCGGGACAGGGGGAGGGCGCGAGACCCAGTACTTC.

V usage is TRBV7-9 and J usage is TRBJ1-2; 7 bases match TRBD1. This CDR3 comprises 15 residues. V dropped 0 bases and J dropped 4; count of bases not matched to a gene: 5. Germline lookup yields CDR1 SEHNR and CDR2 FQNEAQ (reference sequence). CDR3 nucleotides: TGTGCCAGCAGCTTAGCCGGACAGGCGGGCTATGGCTACACCTTC. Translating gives CASSLAGQAGYGYTF.

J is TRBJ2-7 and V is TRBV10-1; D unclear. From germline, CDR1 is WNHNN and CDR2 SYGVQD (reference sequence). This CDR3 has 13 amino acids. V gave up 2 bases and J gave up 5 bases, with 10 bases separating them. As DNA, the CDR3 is TGCGCCAGCAGTGAGACCCCCGAGGACGAGCAGTACTTC. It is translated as CASSETPEDEQYF.

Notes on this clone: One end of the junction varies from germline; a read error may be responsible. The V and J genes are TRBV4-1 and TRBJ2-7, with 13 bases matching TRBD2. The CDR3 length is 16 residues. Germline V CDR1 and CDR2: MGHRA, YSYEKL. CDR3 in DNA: TGCGCCAGCAGTCAAGCACCACTAGCGGGAGGGGACGAGCAGTACTTC. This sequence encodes CASSQAPLAGGDEQYF.

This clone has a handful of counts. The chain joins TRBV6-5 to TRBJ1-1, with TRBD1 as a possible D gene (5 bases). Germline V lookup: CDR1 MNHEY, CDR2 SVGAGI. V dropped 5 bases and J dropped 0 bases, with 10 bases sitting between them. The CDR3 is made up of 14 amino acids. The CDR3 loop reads CASSIDRLNTEAFF. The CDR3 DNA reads TGTGCCAGCAGTATAGACAGATTGAACACTGAAGCTTTCTTT.

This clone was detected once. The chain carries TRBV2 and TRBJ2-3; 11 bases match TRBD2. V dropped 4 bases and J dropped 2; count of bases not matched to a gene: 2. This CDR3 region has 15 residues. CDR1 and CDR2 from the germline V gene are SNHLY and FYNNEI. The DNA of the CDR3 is TGTGCCAGCAGTGCTAGCGGGGGGACCACAGATACGCAGTATTTT. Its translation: CASSASGGTTDTQYF.

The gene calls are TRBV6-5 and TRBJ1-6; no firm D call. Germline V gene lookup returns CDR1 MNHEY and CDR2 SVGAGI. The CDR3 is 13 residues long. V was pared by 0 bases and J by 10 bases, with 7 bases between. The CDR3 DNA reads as TGTGCCAGCAGTTACTCTAGCGGGTCACCCCTCCACTTT. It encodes CASSYSSGSPLHF.

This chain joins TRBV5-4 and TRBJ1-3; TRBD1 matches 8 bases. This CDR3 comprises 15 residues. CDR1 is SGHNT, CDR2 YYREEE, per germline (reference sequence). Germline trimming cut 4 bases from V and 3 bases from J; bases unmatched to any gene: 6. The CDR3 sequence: CASSQGASGGNTIYF. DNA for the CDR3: TGTGCCAGCAGCCAGGGGGCTTCGGGTGGAAACACCATATATTTT.

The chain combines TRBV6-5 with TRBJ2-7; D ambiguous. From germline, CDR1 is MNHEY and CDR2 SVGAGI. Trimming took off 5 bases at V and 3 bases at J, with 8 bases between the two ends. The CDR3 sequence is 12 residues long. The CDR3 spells CASSSSLYEQYF. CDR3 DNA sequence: TGTGCCAGCAGTAGCTCCCTCTACGAGCAGTACTTC.

The CDR3 here is CASSPDLNQPQHF. In DNA form, the CDR3 reads TGTGCCAGCTCACCTGACTTAAATCAGCCCCAGCATTTT. V and J are TRBV18 and TRBJ1-5; D is unclear. Germline-derived CDR1 and CDR2 are KGHSH and LQKENI. The V end lost 3 bases, the J end lost 4 bases, and 7 bases lay between the germline ends. This CDR3 comprises 13 residues.

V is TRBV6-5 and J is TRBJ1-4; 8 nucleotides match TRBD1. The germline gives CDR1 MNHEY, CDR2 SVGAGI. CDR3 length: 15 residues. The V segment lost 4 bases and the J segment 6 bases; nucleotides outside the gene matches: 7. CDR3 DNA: TGTGCCAGCAGTTCCCAGGGGGCTTTAGATGAAAAACTGTTTTTT. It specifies CASSSQGALDEKLFF.

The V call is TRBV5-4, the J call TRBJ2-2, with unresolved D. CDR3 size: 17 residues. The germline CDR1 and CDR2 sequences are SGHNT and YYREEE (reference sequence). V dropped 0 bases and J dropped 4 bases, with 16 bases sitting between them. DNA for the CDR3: TGTGCCAGCAGCTTGGAGGTCTGGCAGGCCGGCACCGGGGAGCTGTTTTTT. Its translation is CASSLEVWQAGTGELFF.

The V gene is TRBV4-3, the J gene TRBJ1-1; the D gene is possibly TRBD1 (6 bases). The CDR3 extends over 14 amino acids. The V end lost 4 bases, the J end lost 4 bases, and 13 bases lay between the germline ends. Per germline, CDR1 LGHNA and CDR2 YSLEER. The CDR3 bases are TGCGCCAGCAGCCGACAAACAGGGAGCACTGAAGCTTTCTTT. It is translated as CASSRQTGSTEAFF.

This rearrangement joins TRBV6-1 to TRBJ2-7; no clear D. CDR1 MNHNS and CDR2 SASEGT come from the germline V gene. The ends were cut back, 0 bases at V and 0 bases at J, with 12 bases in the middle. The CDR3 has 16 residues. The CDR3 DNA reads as TGTGCCAGCAGTGAAGCAGCGACGGCGAACTCCTACGAGCAGTACTTC. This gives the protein CASSEAATANSYEQYF.